This TCR beta chain was identified in a study of T cell repertoires in cytomegalovirus infection. This clonotype has a handful of counts. What it recognizes is unknown. The CDR3 sequence is 16 residues long. The germline V gene encodes CDR1 MNHEY and CDR2 SVGAGI. V dropped 4 bases and J dropped 6 bases, with 19 bases sitting between them. TCRdb redid the calling of the reads with MiXCR, one entry per CDR3 protein. The sample records about 830,000 distinct CDR3 sequences, 32% being singletons. Study-wide findings and caveats: The ex vivo response was dominated by HLA-C-restricted CMV-specific TCR beta clonotypes. Accumulated public TCR beta family frequency recognized individuals carrying CMV together with the relevant HLA.

Specimen: cultured CD8+ T cells from PBMCs, collected from culture after CMV antigen stimulation. The receptor's source is a human donor in good health (CMV status not recorded). Some clones in this sample may be carry-over from other donors' samples. The V call is TRBV6-5, the J call TRBJ2-1; D tentatively fits TRBD1 or TRBD2 (6 bases each). CDR3 in amino acids: CASSSPWGAPTNEQFF. Written as DNA, the CDR3 is TGTGCCAGCAGTTCGCCCTGGGGGGCTCCTACCAATGAGCAGTTCTTC.